This TCR beta chain was sequenced in a study of blood T cell repertoires in COVID-19. At the level of the study: Both acute and convalescent COVID-19 samples were obtained from the United States, Italy and Spain.

Under the authors' procedure: Reference gene primers were amplified, and this amplification served to estimate nucleated cell counts. Method: immunoSEQ multiplex PCR; TCRdb's copy keeps in-frame clones and lacks some. D and trimming come from the DNA, and the V and J calls and clone size come from that table. The table shows about 240,000 clones, with about 80% occurring only once. This clonotype was obtained from a woman over 75 with acute or convalescent COVID-19. Sequences were obtained from peripheral blood.

The CDR3 is CASRPGTGNTEAFF. The CDR3 coding sequence is TGTGCCAGCAGACCCGGGACAGGAAACACTGAAGCTTTCTTT. The rearrangement links TRBV6-5 to TRBJ1-1; TRBD1 matches at 8 bases. The V gene end was trimmed by 6 bases and the J gene end by 2 bases; junction bases not matched to a gene: 5. Germline CDR1 MNHEY, CDR2 SVGAGI. This CDR3 has 14 amino acids.